This is a list of T cell receptor beta chains from one sample in a study of T cell responses to AZD1222 COVID-19 vaccine. Assay used: immunoSEQ multiplex PCR; TCRdb lists only in-frame clones, some missing. This table has about 120,000 clones, more than 70% appearing once. The input for sequencing was peripheral blood, taken on day 0 of AZD1222 vaccination. The source is an adult in good health. The CDR3 runs from the conserved cysteine through the conserved F or W. The D gene is left open where the match is weak. Clone size, where shown, is once, few, many, or a class for clones that have expanded.

clone_size j_call d_call v_call cdr3_aa cdr3_nt
NA TRBJ1-1 TRBD1 TRBV3-1/TRBV3-2 CASSVGTGENTEAFF TGTGCCAGCAGCGTAGGGACAGGGGAGAACACTGAAGCTTTCTTT
NA TRBJ1-2 NA TRBV7-2 CASSRLTAQFYGYTF TGTGCCAGCAGCCGGTTGACAGCCCAATTCTATGGCTACACCTTC
once TRBJ2-7 NA TRBV5-1 CASSVNSGYYEQYF TGCGCCAGCAGCGTGAATTCAGGGTACTACGAGCAGTACTTC
NA TRBJ2-2 NA TRBV24-1 CATSDLVTGELFF TGTGCCACCAGTGATCTTGTGACCGGGGAGCTGTTTTTT
NA TRBJ1-1 NA TRBV11-2 CASSYTMKRAFF TGTGCCAGCAGCTATACCATGAAGAGGGCTTTCTTT
NA TRBJ2-3 NA TRBV6-2/TRBV6-3 CASSYGVSTDTQYF TGTGCCAGCAGTTACGGAGTTAGCACAGATACGCAGTATTTT
NA TRBJ2-1 NA TRBV6-2/TRBV6-3 CASSWFPWASSYNEQFF TGTGCCAGCAGTTGGTTCCCTTGGGCGAGCTCCTACAATGAGCAGTTCTTC
NA TRBJ2-7 TRBD2 TRBV27 CASSFFSGGSYEQYF TGTGCCAGCAGTTTTTTCAGCGGGGGCTCCTACGAGCAGTACTTC
NA TRBJ2-1 TRBD2 TRBV5-1 CASSLVLAGNDNEQFF TGCGCCAGCAGCTTGGTTCTAGCGGGCAATGACAATGAGCAGTTCTTC
once TRBJ2-5 NA TRBV5-1 CASSFLAGPSYGTQYF TGCGCCAGCAGCTTCTTAGCCGGGCCCTCATATGGGACCCAGTACTTC
NA TRBJ2-3 TRBD2 TRBV6-4 CASSEYLAGEGDTQYF TGTGCCAGCAGTGAATACCTAGCGGGAGAAGGGGATACGCAGTATTTT
NA TRBJ2-5 TRBD1 TRBV5-1 CASNNYRGMQAETQYF TGCGCCAGCAACAACTACAGGGGGATGCAGGCAGAGACCCAGTACTTC
NA TRBJ1-6 TRBD1 TRBV28 CASSIPFVGQANNSPLHF TGTGCCAGCAGCATTCCATTCGTAGGACAGGCTAATAATTCACCCCTCCACTTT
NA TRBJ2-7 TRBD2 TRBV11-2 CASSPLAGHYEQYF TGTGCCAGCAGCCCACTAGCGGGGCACTACGAGCAGTACTTC
NA TRBJ1-5 NA TRBV28 CASSLGFQPQHF TGTGCCAGCAGTTTAGGCTTTCAGCCCCAGCATTTT
NA TRBJ2-7 NA TRBV3-1/TRBV3-2 CASSQGEGLTYEQYF TGTGCCAGCAGCCAAGGGGAAGGTCTTACCTACGAGCAGTACTTC
few TRBJ1-6 TRBD1 TRBV30 CAWTGGSSPLHF TGTGCCTGGACAGGGGGCTCTTCACCCCTCCACTTT
NA TRBJ2-1 TRBD2 TRBV19 CATEAGRSSYNEQFF TGTGCCACGGAAGCGGGACGGAGCTCCTACAATGAGCAGTTCTTC
NA TRBJ2-7 TRBD2 TRBV6-2/TRBV6-3 CASRPRASGWDEGYEQYF TGTGCCAGCAGGCCTCGGGCTAGCGGGTGGGACGAAGGTTACGAGCAGTACTTC
NA TRBJ2-1 NA TRBV5-1 CASSLGWDLTGEQFF TGCGCCAGCAGCTTGGGATGGGACCTGACGGGTGAGCAGTTCTTC
NA TRBJ2-7 NA TRBV24-1 CATSDPGREQYF TGTGCCACCAGTGACCCCGGGCGGGAGCAGTACTTC
NA TRBJ1-5 NA TRBV2 CASSEDRQKGHF TGTGCCAGCAGTGAAGATAGACAGAAGGGACATTTT
NA TRBJ2-7 NA TRBV6-1 CASKEGPLYEQYF TGTGCCAGCAAGGAGGGGCCGCTCTACGAGCAGTACTTC
NA TRBJ2-3 TRBD1 TRBV2 CASRGRTGIPDTQYF TGTGCCAGCAGGGGCAGGACAGGGATCCCAGATACGCAGTATTTT
once TRBJ2-7 TRBD2 TRBV5-1 CASSLSQGTSWYEQYF TGCGCCAGCAGCTTGTCCCAGGGGACTAGCTGGTACGAGCAGTACTTC
NA TRBJ2-5 TRBD2 TRBV4-3 CASSRHLAGGETQYF TGCGCCAGCAGCCGGCATCTAGCGGGAGGCGAGACCCAGTACTTC
NA TRBJ1-3 NA TRBV19 CATQGAGNTIYF TGTGCCACGCAGGGAGCTGGAAACACCATATATTTT